The 11 T cell receptor beta chains presented below share a single source sample, sequenced in a study of regulatory T cells in long-lasting Graves disease. Time point here: newly diagnosed GD, antithyroid drugs for less than 3 months. From PBMCs, RNA was extracted and then used to make the TCR library. iRepertoire HTBI primers and Arm-PCR of CDR3 regions built TCR beta libraries. TCRdb redid the calling of the multiplex PCR reads with MiXCR, one entry per CDR3 protein. The sample has a few hundred thousand distinct CDR3 sequences, 14% seen once. These same data were also listed under a study on T cells in Graves' hyperthyroidism and ophthalmopathy.

The sample in question was peripheral blood mononuclear cells (PBMCs), obtained at new diagnosis, from a patient treated with antithyroid drugs. The receptors were sampled from a woman between 50 and 59 years old with Graves disease.

This clonotype was seen repeatedly, ten times or more. The chain links TRBV11-3 to TRBJ2-3; tentative D call: TRBD2 (5 bases). The CDR3 is made up of 15 amino acids. Per germline, CDR1 SGHNT and CDR2 YENEEA. V was pared by 4 bases and J by 0 bases, with 11 bases between. The CDR3 loop is CASSSDYHSTDTQYF. Written as DNA, the CDR3 is TGTGCCAGCAGCTCCGACTACCATAGCACAGATACGCAGTATTTT.

This clonotype was counted at least ten times. The rearrangement uses TRBV27 and TRBJ2-7; tentative D call: TRBD2 (5 bases). The V end was cut by 8 bases, the J end by 4 bases, with 12 bases between. This CDR3 has 12 residues. From germline, CDR1 is MNHEY and CDR2 SMNVEV (reference sequence). CDR3 residues: CASRGSPYEQYF. As DNA, the CDR3 is TGTGCCAGCCGGGGTTCTCCTTACGAGCAGTACTTC.

The J gene is TRBJ2-3, the V gene TRBV4-1, with 9 bases matching TRBD2. J lost 1 base, V lost 1 base, and 9 bases had no gene match. The CDR3 is 18 amino acids. The germline V gene has CDR1 MGHRA and CDR2 YSYEKL. The CDR3 DNA follows: TGCGCCAGCAGCCAAGTCAGAGGTATAGCGGGGGGCACAGATACGCAGTATTTT. It translates to CASSQVRGIAGGTDTQYF.

The rearrangement joins TRBV27 to TRBJ2-1, with TRBD2 matching over 9 bases. The CDR3 loop spans 18 amino acids. V was pared by 2 bases and J by 4 bases, with 12 bases of the junction left unmatched. Germline-derived CDR1 and CDR2 are MNHEY and SMNVEV (reference sequence). The CDR3 DNA reads as TGTGCCAGCAGTTTAGAGACAGGTCTAGCGGGACCATACAATGAGCAGTTCTTC. It is translated as CASSLETGLAGPYNEQFF.

This clonotype showed up many times. The chain's CDR3 is CASSVLDRDVGEQYF. As DNA, the CDR3 is TGTGCCAGCAGTGTACTGGACAGGGACGTTGGCGAGCAGTACTTC. The rearrangement links TRBV6-1 to TRBJ2-7; TRBD1 matches at 8 bases. The CDR3 runs 15 residues. Per germline, CDR1 MNHNS and CDR2 SASEGT. The J segment lost 6 bases and the V segment lost 4 bases, leaving 11 bases of the junction unmatched.

This clonotype was picked up many times. The gene calls are TRBV3-1 and TRBJ2-7, with TRBD2 identical over 11 bases. Trimming removed 4 bases from V and 0 bases from J; junction bases left unmatched: 5. The CDR3 is made up of 16 amino acids. Per the germline V gene, CDR1 is LGHDT and CDR2 is YNNKEL (reference sequence). CDR3 sequence reads: CASSPPGLAGSYEQYF. The CDR3 nucleotides are TGTGCCAGCAGCCCTCCCGGACTAGCGGGCTCCTACGAGCAGTACTTC.

This clonotype was found many times. This chain uses TRBV5-1 with TRBJ2-1; 7 bases are a match to TRBD2. After removal of 0 bases from V and 13 bases from J, the junction contained 4 bases not matched to a gene. The germline V gene encodes CDR1 SGHRS and CDR2 YFSETQ. The CDR3 contains 12 residues. The CDR3 loop is CASSLGGGPQFF. The CDR3 DNA reads TGCGCCAGCAGCTTGGGGGGGGGTCCTCAGTTCTTC.

This clonotype was seen many times. The chain is built from TRBV2 and TRBJ2-1; D not certain. The CDR3 consists of 15 residues. Trimming stripped 5 bases from V and 3 bases from J, with 14 bases between. Germline CDR1 is SNHLY and CDR2 is FYNNEI. DNA for the CDR3: TGTGCCAGCAGTCCAGTGGTAAATAACTACAATGAGCAGTTCTTC. Translating gives CASSPVVNNYNEQFF.

This clonotype has just one count. With only one base between it and a far larger clone, this is likely a read error. Written as DNA, the CDR3 is TGTGCCAGCAGCGCCTCCCGGGGCCTCGAGCAGTACTTC. The encoded protein is CASSASRGLEQYF. The chain recombines TRBV11-1 with TRBJ2-7; D tentatively fits TRBD1 or TRBD2 (5 bases each). V lost 5 bases, J lost 6 bases, and 14 bases lay in between. From germline, CDR1 is SGHAT and CDR2 FQDESV (reference sequence). CDR3 length: 13 residues.

Worth noting for this clonotype: Sequence at one end of the junction differs from germline and may be a read error. The gene calls are TRBV27 and TRBJ2-7; 7 bases are a match to TRBD2. The CDR3 sequence is 16 residues long. Germline values: CDR1 MNHEY, CDR2 SMNVEV (reference sequence). The CDR3 nucleotides are TGTGCCAGCAGTATATCTAGCGGATGGAGCTCCTACGAGCAGTACTTC. Translation gives CASSISSGWSSYEQYF.

This clonotype was detected ten times or more. This chain connects TRBV20-1 to TRBJ1-1; 8 bases line up with TRBD1. Germline-derived CDR1 and CDR2 are DFQATT and SNEGSKA (reference sequence). V was clipped by 1 base and J by 3 bases; unmatched bases: 7. This CDR3 has 15 amino acids. For the CDR3, the DNA is TGCAGTGCTAGAGTGGTCAGGGGGCGCGACACTGAAGCTTTCTTT. This gives the protein CSARVVRGRDTEAFF.